The 21 T cell receptor beta chains listed next were all sequenced from one sample in a study of Ad26.COV2.S vaccination and SARS-CoV-2 variants. The protocol was immunoSEQ multiplex PCR, while the TCRdb copy is restricted to in-frame clones and leaves out a portion. The table lists about 350,000 clones, about 89% of them singletons. Treatment defined: some 20 received Ad26.COV2.S at low or high dose, single or two shots; about 5 received placebo; per-sample allocation not given. Sample collection was performed on day 63 after the first vaccine or placebo injection. The source was peripheral blood, collected in a trial of Ad26.COV2.S vaccine versus placebo. These receptor sequences come from a person aged 18-60 years who received the Ad26.COV2.S COVID-19 vaccine or a placebo.

V is TRBV24-1 and J is TRBJ2-1; D is undetermined. Germline CDR1 reads KGHDR; CDR2 reads SFDVKD. The V end lost 4 bases, the J end lost 7 bases, and 10 bases lay between the germline ends. The CDR3 spans 13 residues. The CDR3 protein is CATSESVSNEQFF. The DNA of the CDR3 is TGTGCCACCAGTGAAAGTGTATCGAATGAGCAGTTCTTC.

The V and J genes are TRBV5-6 and TRBJ2-7, with TRBD2 matching over 11 bases. This CDR3 comprises 14 residues. J lost 6 bases, V lost 4 bases, and 6 bases had no gene match. Germline-derived CDR1 and CDR2 are SGHDT and YYEEEE. Written as DNA, the CDR3 is TGTGCCAGCAGCCTTAGCGGGGGGGCCGCCGAGCAGTACTTC. This sequence encodes CASSLSGGAAEQYF.

The chain has TRBV10-1 and TRBJ1-2, with TRBD1 as a possible D gene (5 bases). This CDR3 is built from 14 residues. The V end lost 9 bases, the J end lost 7 bases, and 21 bases lay between the germline ends. In germline, CDR1 is WNHNN, CDR2 SYGVQD (reference sequence). The CDR3 sequence: CARSRHRGECGYTF. CDR3 nucleotide sequence: TGCGCCAGAAGTCGACATAGGGGTGAGTGTGGCTACACCTTC.

V is TRBV2 and J is TRBJ2-2; TRBD1 or TRBD2 may be the D gene (5 bases each). Germline values: CDR1 SNHLY, CDR2 FYNNEI. Between the trimmed V and J ends, which lost 9 bases and 0 bases, there was a span of 11 bases. The CDR3 contains 14 residues. CDR3 in DNA: TGTGCCAGATCCGGGGCCGCGAACACCGGGGAGCTGTTTTTT. This codes for CARSGAANTGELFF. Drawing the rest from reference TRBV2 and TRBJ2-2, the complete variable domain is EPEVTQTPSHQVTQMGQEVILRCVPISNHLYFYWYRQILGQKVEFLVSFYNNEISEKSEIFDDQFSVERPDGSNFTLKIRSTKLEDSAMYFCARSGAANTGELFFGEGSRLTVL.

The chain uses TRBV7-9 and TRBJ2-1; 10 bases fit TRBD2. V dropped 7 bases and J dropped 3; count of bases not matched to a gene: 6. The CDR3 has 15 residues. Per germline, CDR1 SEHNR and CDR2 FQNEAQ (reference sequence). This CDR3 is CASNRGTSVYNEQFF. The DNA of the CDR3 is TGTGCCAGCAATAGAGGGACTAGCGTCTACAATGAGCAGTTCTTC.

This chain uses TRBV5-1 with TRBJ2-2, with 15 bases that match TRBD2. V was clipped by 0 bases and J by 2 bases; unmatched bases: 2. In germline, CDR1 is SGHRS, CDR2 YFSETQ. This CDR3 is 18 amino acids long. The CDR3 reads CASSLGGLAGGNTGELFF. In DNA, the CDR3 is TGCGCCAGCAGCTTGGGGGGACTAGCGGGAGGAAACACCGGGGAGCTGTTTTTT.

The chain has TRBV6-5 and TRBJ2-1; 7 positions match TRBD1. The germline CDR1 and CDR2 sequences are MNHEY and SVGAGI. Trimming cost V 6 bases and J 7 bases; bases outside gene matches: 6. The CDR3 is 13 amino acids. The DNA for the CDR3 is TGTGCCAGCAGACCCGGGACAGCTAATGAGCAGTTCTTC. Its translation: CASRPGTANEQFF.

The chain is built from TRBV5-1 and TRBJ1-3, with a possible D match to TRBD1 (5 bases). This CDR3 comprises 14 residues. Trimming removed 7 bases from V and 0 bases from J, with 11 bases in between. CDR1 is SGHRS, CDR2 YFSETQ, per germline. CDR3 DNA sequence: TGCGCCAGCCGACAGTCCGACTCTGGAAACACCATATATTTT. This gives the protein CASRQSDSGNTIYF.

The chain recombines TRBV4-1 with TRBJ1-2; D possibly corresponds to TRBD1 (5 bases). The CDR3 has 16 amino acids. Trimming took off 4 bases at V and 2 bases at J, with 17 bases between the two ends. Germline lookup yields CDR1 MGHRA and CDR2 YSYEKL. The DNA of the CDR3 is TGCGCCAGCAGCCCCGCCCAGGGCAACAGGAACTATGGCTACACCTTC. Its protein product is CASSPAQGNRNYGYTF.

This clone was seen a single time. This rearrangement joins TRBV27 to TRBJ2-3; D might be TRBD2 (6 bases). V was pared by 3 bases and J by 4 bases, with 14 bases between. CDR1 and CDR2 from the germline V gene are MNHEY and SMNVEV (reference sequence). The CDR3 has 15 residues. CDR3 residues: CASSLRTGAADTQYF. The CDR3 DNA follows: TGTGCCAGCAGTTTGCGGACGGGAGCGGCAGATACGCAGTATTTT.

The chain links TRBV3-1 (or the pseudogene TRBV3-2) to TRBJ2-7; TRBD1 aligns across 9 bases. J was trimmed by 2 bases and V by 6 bases; bases with no gene match: 8. Germline V CDR1 and CDR2: LGHDT, YNNKEL (reference sequence). This CDR3 has 15 residues. The CDR3 DNA reads as TGTGCCAGCAGTCACCGGGACAGGGCAACCTACGAGCAGTACTTC. Translated: CASSHRDRATYEQYF.

The rearrangement uses TRBV7-9 and TRBJ2-5; 7 bases match TRBD1. Unmatched junction bases numbered 5, after V lost 2 bases and J lost 5 bases. This CDR3 spans 14 amino acids. The germline CDR1 and CDR2 sequences are SEHNR and FQNEAQ (reference sequence). CDR3 amino acids: CASSLRATGETQYF. The CDR3 nucleotides read TGTGCCAGCAGCTTAAGGGCGACAGGGGAGACCCAGTACTTC.

The genes are TRBV13 and TRBJ1-1; possibly TRBD1 for D (5 bases). The CDR3 is 16 residues long. The V end lost 5 bases, the J end lost 5 bases, and 21 bases lay between the germline ends. Germline CDR1 is PRHDT and CDR2 is FYEKMQ (reference sequence). The CDR3 spells CASSAGGGGSETEAFF. The CDR3 nucleotides are TGTGCCAGCAGCGCCGGCGGGGGAGGGAGTGAGACTGAAGCTTTCTTT.

The chain uses TRBV19 and TRBJ2-7; D uncertain. CDR1 is LNHDA, CDR2 SQIVND, per germline (reference sequence). The CDR3 is 13 residues long. V dropped 2 bases and J dropped 3 bases, with 8 bases sitting between them. The DNA for the CDR3 is TGTGCCAGTAGTATAATGGGCAGCTACGAGCAGTACTTC. It translates to CASSIMGSYEQYF.

The rearrangement links TRBV6-5 to TRBJ1-2; possibly TRBD1 for D (6 bases). This CDR3 has 12 residues. The germline V gene has CDR1 MNHEY and CDR2 SVGAGI. Trimming stripped 6 bases from V and 6 bases from J, with 11 bases between. The DNA of the CDR3 is TGTGCCAGCAGCGACAGGCTAAATGGCTACACCTTC. Its protein is CASSDRLNGYTF.

This clone was recorded only once. The chain couples TRBV10-3 to TRBJ1-6; no firm D call. This CDR3 has 14 amino acids. The V gene lost 4 bases and the J gene lost 1 base, with 5 bases spanning the gap. CDR1 and CDR2 from the germline V gene are ENHRY and SYGVKD. For the CDR3, the DNA is TGTGCCATCAGTGGGGGTTCCTATAATTCACCCCTCCACTTT. It is translated as CAISGGSYNSPLHF.

This clone was found once. The chain combines TRBV10-1 with TRBJ2-2; D possibly corresponds to TRBD2 (5 bases). There are 16 residues in the CDR3. CDR1 and CDR2 from the germline V gene are WNHNN and SYGVQD (reference sequence). V lost 3 bases and J lost 3, with 14 bases in between. As DNA, the CDR3 is TGCGCCAGCAGTGATGAGAGCGGATCATACACCGGGGAGCTGTTTTTT. Translating it yields CASSDESGSYTGELFF.

The genes are TRBV6-5 and TRBJ1-6; D might be TRBD1 (6 bases). The V gene lost 0 bases and the J gene lost 6 bases, with 12 bases spanning the gap. The germline V gene has CDR1 MNHEY and CDR2 SVGAGI. CDR3 length: 16 residues. The CDR3 region is CASSYSRGGLNSPLHF. CDR3 bases: TGTGCCAGCAGTTACTCGAGGGGGGGCCTTAATTCACCCCTCCACTTT.

About this clone itself: A single base is all that separates this from a far larger clone, so a read error is likely. The V call is TRBV7-2, the J call TRBJ2-7; 10 bases agree with TRBD2. With 1 base clipped from V and 3 bases from J, the junction kept 3 bases outside the gene matches. Germline V CDR1 and CDR2: SGHTA, FQGNSA. This CDR3 comprises 15 residues. The CDR3, as DNA: TGTGCCAGCAGCTTAGGGCTAGCGGGAGTCTACGAGCAGTACTTC. This sequence encodes CASSLGLAGVYEQYF.

The V gene is TRBV3-1 (or the pseudogene TRBV3-2), the J gene TRBJ2-2, with D unclear. The CDR3 has 14 amino acids. Germline assignment: CDR1 LGHDT and CDR2 YNNKEL (reference sequence). V lost 3 bases and J lost 1, with 6 bases in between. The CDR3 loop reads CASSQVLNTGELFF. CDR3 DNA sequence: TGTGCCAGCAGCCAGGTTCTGAACACCGGGGAGCTGTTTTTT.

V gene TRBV12-2 combines with J gene TRBJ1-2. TRBV12-2 is a recognized pseudogene. The CDR3 is 16 residues long. This chain's CDR3 is CASRLGQGGLKGGYTF. Here the CDR3 DNA reads TGTGCAAGTCGCTTAGGGCAGGGAGGATTAAAGGGGGGCTACACCTTC.